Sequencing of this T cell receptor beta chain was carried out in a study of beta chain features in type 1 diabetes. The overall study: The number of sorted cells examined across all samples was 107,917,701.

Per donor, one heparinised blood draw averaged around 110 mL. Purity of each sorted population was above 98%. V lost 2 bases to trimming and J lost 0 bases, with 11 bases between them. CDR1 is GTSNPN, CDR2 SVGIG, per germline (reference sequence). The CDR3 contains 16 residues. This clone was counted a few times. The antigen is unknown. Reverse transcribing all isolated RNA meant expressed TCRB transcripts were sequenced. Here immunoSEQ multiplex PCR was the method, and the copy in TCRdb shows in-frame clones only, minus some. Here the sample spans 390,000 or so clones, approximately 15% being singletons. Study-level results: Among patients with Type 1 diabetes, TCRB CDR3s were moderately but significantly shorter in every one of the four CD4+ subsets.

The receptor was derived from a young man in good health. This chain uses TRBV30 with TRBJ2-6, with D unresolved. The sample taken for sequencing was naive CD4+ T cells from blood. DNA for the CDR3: TGTGCCTGGAGTTTCGGTTTAAACTCTGGGGCCAACGTCCTGACTTTC. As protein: CAWSFGLNSGANVLTF.